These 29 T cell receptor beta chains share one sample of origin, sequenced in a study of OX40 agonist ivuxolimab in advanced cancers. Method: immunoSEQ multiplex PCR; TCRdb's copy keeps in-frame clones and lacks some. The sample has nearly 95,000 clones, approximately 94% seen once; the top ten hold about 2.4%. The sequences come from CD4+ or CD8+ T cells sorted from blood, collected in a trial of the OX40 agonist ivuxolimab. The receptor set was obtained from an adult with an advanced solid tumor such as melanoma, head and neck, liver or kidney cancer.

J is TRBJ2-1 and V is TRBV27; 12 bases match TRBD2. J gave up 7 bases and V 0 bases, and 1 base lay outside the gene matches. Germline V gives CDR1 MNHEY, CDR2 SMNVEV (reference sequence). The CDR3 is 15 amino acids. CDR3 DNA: TGTGCCAGCAGTTTATCGACTAGCGGGAGAAATGAGCAGTTCTTC. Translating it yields CASSLSTSGRNEQFF.

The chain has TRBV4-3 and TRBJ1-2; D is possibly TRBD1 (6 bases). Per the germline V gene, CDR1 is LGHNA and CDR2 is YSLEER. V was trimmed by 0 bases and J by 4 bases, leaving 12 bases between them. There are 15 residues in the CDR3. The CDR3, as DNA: TGCGCCAGCAGCCAAGACACGGACAGTCCCTATGGCTACACCTTC. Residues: CASSQDTDSPYGYTF.

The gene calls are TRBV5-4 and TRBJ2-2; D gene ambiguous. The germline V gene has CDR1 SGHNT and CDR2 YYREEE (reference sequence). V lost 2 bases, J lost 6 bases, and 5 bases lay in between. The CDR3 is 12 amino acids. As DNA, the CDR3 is TGTGCCAGCAGCTTTGGGCCCGGGGAGCTGTTTTTT. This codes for CASSFGPGELFF. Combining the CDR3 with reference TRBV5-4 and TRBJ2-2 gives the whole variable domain ETGVTQSPTHLIKTRGQQVTLRCSSQSGHNTVSWYQQALGQGPQFIFQYYREEENGRGNFPPRFSGLQFPNYSSELNVNALELDDSALYLCASSFGPGELFFGEGSRLTVL.

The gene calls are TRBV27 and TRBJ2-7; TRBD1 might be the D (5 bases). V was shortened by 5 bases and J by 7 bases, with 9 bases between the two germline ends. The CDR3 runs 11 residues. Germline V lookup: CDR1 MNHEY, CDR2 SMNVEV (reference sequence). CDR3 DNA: TGTGCCAGCAGTCAGGGTTGGGAGCAGTACTTC. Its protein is CASSQGWEQYF.

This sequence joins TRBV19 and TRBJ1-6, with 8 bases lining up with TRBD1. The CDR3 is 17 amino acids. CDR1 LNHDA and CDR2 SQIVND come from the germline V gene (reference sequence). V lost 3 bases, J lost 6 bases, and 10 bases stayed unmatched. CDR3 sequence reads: CASSMTQGALGNSPLHF. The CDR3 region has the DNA TGTGCCAGTAGTATGACCCAGGGGGCGCTGGGTAATTCACCCCTCCACTTT.

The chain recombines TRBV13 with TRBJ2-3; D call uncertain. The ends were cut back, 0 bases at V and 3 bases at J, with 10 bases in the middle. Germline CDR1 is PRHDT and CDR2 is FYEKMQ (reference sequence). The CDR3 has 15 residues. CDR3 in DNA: TGTGCCAGCAGCTTAGGCGGCTTCCCGACAGATACGCAGTATTTT. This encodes CASSLGGFPTDTQYF.

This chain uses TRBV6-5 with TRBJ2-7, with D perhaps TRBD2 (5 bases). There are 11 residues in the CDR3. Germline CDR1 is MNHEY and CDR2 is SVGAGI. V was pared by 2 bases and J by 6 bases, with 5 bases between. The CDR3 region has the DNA TGTGCCAGCAGTTACGGGAGCGAGCAGTACTTC. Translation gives CASSYGSEQYF.

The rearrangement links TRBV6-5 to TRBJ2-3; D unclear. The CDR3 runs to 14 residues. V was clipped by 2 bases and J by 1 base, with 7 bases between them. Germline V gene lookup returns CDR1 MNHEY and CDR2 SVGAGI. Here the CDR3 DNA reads TGTGCCAGCAGTTACGCTTCTGGCACAGATACGCAGTATTTT. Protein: CASSYASGTDTQYF.

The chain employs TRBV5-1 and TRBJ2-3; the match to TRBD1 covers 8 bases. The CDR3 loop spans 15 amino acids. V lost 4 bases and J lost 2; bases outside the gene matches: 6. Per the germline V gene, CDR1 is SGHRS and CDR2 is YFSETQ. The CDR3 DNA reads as TGCGCCAGCAGCAATGACAGGGGAAACACAGATACGCAGTATTTT. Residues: CASSNDRGNTDTQYF.

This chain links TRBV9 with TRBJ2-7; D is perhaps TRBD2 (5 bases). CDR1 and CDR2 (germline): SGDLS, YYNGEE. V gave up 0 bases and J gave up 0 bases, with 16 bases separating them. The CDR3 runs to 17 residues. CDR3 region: CASSVGGSASSSYEQYF. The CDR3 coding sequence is TGTGCCAGCAGCGTAGGGGGTAGCGCCTCTAGCTCCTACGAGCAGTACTTC.

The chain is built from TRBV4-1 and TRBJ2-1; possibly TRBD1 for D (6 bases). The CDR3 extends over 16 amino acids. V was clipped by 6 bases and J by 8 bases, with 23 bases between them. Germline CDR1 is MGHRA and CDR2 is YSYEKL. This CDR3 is CASRTRTADSLDEQFF. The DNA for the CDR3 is TGCGCCAGCAGGACAAGGACAGCGGACTCCCTGGATGAGCAGTTCTTC.

Here the CDR3 reads CASSRTGETDTQYF. The CDR3 DNA sequence: TGTGCCAGCAGCCGGACAGGGGAAACAGATACGCAGTATTTT. The chain combines TRBV25-1 with TRBJ2-3; 9 bases map to TRBD1. There are 14 residues in the CDR3. Trimming at V came to 6 bases and at J to 3 bases, leaving 4 bases not matched to a gene. Germline-derived CDR1 and CDR2 are MGHDK and SYGVNS.

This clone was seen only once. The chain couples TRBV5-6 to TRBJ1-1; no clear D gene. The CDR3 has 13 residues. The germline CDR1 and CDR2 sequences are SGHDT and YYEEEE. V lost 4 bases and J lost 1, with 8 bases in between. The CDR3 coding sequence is TGTGCCAGCAGCAAAGGGTGGAACACTGAAGCTTTCTTT. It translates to CASSKGWNTEAFF. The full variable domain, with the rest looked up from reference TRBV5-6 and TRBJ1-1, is DAGVTQSPTHLIKTRGQQVTLRCSPKSGHDTVSWYQQALGQGPQFIFQYYEEEERQRGNFPDRFSGHQFPNYSSELNVNALLLGDSALYLCASSKGWNTEAFFGQGTRLTVV.

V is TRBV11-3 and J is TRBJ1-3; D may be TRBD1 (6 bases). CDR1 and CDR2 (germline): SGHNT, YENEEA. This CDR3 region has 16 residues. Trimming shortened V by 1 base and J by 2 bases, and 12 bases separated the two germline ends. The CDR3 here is CASSLVGGSTGNTIYF. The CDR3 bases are TGTGCCAGCAGCTTAGTGGGGGGCTCAACTGGAAACACCATATATTTT.

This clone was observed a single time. Here the CDR3 reads CASRSGYNEQFF. The CDR3, as DNA: TGTGCCAGTAGGAGCGGCTACAATGAGCAGTTCTTC. This chain joins TRBV19 and TRBJ2-1, with a possible D match to TRBD2 (5 bases). The germline V and J ends were trimmed by 6 bases and 3 bases, with 6 bases remaining between them. Germline loops: CDR1 LNHDA, CDR2 SQIVND (reference sequence). This CDR3 comprises 12 residues. The full variable domain, in which reference TRBV19 and TRBJ2-1 provide the parts outside the CDR3, is DGGITQSPKYLFRKEGQNVTLSCEQNLNHDAMYWYRQDPGQGLRLIYYSQIVNDFQKGDIAEGYSVSREKKESFPLTVTSAQKNPTAFYLCASRSGYNEQFFGPGTRLTVL.

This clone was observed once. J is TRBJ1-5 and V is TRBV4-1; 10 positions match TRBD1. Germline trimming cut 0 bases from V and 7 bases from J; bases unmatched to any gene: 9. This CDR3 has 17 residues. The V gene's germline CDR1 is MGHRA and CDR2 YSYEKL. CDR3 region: CASSQDERTGGMQPQHF. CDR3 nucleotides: TGCGCCAGCAGCCAAGATGAGAGGACAGGGGGAATGCAGCCCCAGCATTTT.

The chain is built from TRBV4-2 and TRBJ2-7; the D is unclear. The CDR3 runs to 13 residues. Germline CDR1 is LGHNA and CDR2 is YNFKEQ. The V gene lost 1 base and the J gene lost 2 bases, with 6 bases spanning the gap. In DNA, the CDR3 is TGTGCCAGCAGCCAAGGCAGCCCCTACGAGCAGTACTTC. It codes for CASSQGSPYEQYF.

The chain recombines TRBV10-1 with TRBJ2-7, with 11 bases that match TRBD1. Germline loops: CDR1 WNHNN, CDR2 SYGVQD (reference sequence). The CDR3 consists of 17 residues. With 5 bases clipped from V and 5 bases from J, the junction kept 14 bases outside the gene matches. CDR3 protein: CASSRGDGGQGGHEQYF. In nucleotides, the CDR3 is TGCGCCAGCAGTCGAGGTGATGGGGGACAGGGGGGCCACGAGCAGTACTTC.

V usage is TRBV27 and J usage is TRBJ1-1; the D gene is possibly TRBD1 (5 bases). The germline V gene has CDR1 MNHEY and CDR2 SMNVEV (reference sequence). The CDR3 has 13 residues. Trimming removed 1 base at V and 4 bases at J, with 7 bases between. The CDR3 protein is CASSLLGRTEAFF. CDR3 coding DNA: TGTGCCAGCAGTTTATTGGGACGCACTGAAGCTTTCTTT.

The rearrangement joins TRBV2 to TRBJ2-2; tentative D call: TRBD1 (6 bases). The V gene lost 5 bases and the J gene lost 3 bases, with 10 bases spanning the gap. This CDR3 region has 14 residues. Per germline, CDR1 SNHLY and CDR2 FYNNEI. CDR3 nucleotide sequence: TGTGCCAGCAGTTGGACAGATTACACCGGGGAGCTGTTTTTT. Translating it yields CASSWTDYTGELFF.

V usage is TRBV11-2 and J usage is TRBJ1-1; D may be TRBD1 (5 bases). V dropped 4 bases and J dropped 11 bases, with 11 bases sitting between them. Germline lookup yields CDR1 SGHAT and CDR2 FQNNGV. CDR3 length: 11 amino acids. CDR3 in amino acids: CASSSTEGAFF. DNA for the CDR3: TGTGCCAGCAGCTCAACAGAGGGGGCTTTCTTT.

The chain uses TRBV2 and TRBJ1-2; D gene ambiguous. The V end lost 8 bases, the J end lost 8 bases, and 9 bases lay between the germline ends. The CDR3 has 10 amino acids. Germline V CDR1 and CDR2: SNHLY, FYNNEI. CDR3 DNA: TGTGCCAGCGTCGAGAACGGCTACACCTTC. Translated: CASVENGYTF.

The CDR3 sequence is CASTSSGRRFSNQPQHF. In nucleotides, the CDR3 is TGTGCCAGCACCTCATCCGGGAGACGATTTAGCAATCAGCCCCAGCATTTT. The genes are TRBV5-6 and TRBJ1-5, with D unresolved. The CDR3 covers 17 residues. Germline V CDR1 and CDR2: SGHDT, YYEEEE. Trimming cost V 6 bases and J 0 bases, with 19 bases left between them. Complete variable domain (other parts from reference TRBV5-6 and TRBJ1-5): DAGVTQSPTHLIKTRGQQVTLRCSPKSGHDTVSWYQQALGQGPQFIFQYYEEEERQRGNFPDRFSGHQFPNYSSELNVNALLLGDSALYLCASTSSGRRFSNQPQHFGDGTRLSIL.

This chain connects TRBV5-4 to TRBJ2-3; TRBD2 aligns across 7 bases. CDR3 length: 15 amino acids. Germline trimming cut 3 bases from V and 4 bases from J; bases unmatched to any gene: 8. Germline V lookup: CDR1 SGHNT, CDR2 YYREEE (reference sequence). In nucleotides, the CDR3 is TGTGCCAGCAGCTCCCGGCGGGAGAACGCAGATACGCAGTATTTT. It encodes CASSSRRENADTQYF.

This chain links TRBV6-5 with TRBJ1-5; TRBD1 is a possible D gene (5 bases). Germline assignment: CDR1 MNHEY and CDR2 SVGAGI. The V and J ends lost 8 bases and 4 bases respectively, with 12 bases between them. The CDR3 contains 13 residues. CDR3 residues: CASGFGGNQPQHF. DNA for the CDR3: TGTGCCAGCGGTTTTGGGGGGAATCAGCCCCAGCATTTT.

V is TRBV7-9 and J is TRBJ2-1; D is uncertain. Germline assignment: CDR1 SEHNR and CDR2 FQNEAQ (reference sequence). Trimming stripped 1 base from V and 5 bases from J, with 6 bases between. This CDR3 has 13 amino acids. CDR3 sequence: CASSLVVNNEQFF. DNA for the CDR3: TGTGCCAGCAGCTTAGTAGTCAACAATGAGCAGTTCTTC. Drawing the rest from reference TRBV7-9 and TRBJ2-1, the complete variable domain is DTGVSQNPRHKITKRGQNVTFRCDPISEHNRLYWYRQTLGQGPEFLTYFQNEAQLEKSRLLSDRFSAERPKGSFSTLEIQRTEQGDSAMYLCASSLVVNNEQFFGPGTRLTVL.

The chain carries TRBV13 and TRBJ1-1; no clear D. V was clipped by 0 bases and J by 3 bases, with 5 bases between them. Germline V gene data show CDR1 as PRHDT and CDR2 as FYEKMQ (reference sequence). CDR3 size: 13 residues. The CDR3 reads CASSLGAYTEAFF. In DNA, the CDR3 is TGTGCCAGCAGCTTAGGCGCGTACACTGAAGCTTTCTTT.

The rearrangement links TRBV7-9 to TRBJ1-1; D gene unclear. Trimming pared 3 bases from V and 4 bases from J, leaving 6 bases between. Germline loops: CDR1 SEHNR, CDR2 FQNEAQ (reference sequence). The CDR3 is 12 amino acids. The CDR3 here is CASSLLTTEAFF. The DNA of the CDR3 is TGTGCCAGCAGCTTGCTAACCACTGAAGCTTTCTTT.

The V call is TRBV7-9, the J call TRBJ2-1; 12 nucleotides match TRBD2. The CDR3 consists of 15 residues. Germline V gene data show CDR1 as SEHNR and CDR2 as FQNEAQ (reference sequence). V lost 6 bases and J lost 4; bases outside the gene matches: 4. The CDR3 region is CASSPTSGRYNEQFF. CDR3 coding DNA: TGTGCCAGCAGTCCTACTAGCGGGAGGTACAATGAGCAGTTCTTC.